The present TCR beta chain was sequenced within a study of cytomegalovirus exposure and HLA in healthy donors. This CDR3 is 15 amino acids long. The V end lost 4 bases, the J end lost 4 bases, and 17 bases lay between the germline ends. CDR1 is SEHNR and CDR2 is FQNEAQ in the germline V gene (reference sequence). Findings and limits, study-wide: 164 TCR beta chains were listed as cytomegalovirus-associated.

TCRdb keeps only in-frame clones here, not all; method: immunoSEQ multiplex PCR. The sample consists of approximately 170,000 clones, 84% of them appearing once. This clone was seen only a few times. Its antigen remains unknown. The source material was PBMCs. This rearrangement joins TRBV7-9 to TRBJ2-7; D might be TRBD1 (6 bases). This receptor was taken from a young man in good health and CMV-seropositive. CDR3 region: CASSSSGLRGYEQYF. In DNA form, the CDR3 reads TGTGCCAGCAGCTCATCCGGGCTGAGGGGGTACGAGCAGTACTTC. The full variable domain, completed using reference TRBV7-9 and TRBJ2-7, is DTGVSQNPRHKITKRGQNVTFRCDPISEHNRLYWYRQTLGQGPEFLTYFQNEAQLEKSRLLSDRFSAERPKGSFSTLEIQRTEQGDSAMYLCASSSSGLRGYEQYFGPGTRLTVT.